The clone carrying this T cell receptor beta chain was counted at least ten times. As handled by the study authors: Filtering of immunoSEQ junctional sequences could not match full-length read filtering. The data were produced by immunoSEQ multiplex PCR, yet TCRdb's version contains in-frame clones alone and is incomplete. V and J calls and clone size are given by that table; D and trimming were obtained from the DNA. In the table there are about 470,000 clones, around 79% of which are singletons. The CDR3 spans 14 residues. In germline, CDR1 is SGDLS, CDR2 YYNGEE. The ends lost 5 bases at V and 0 bases at J; junction bases unmatched: 1. This record belongs to a study of shared clonotypes between healthy human individuals.

The chain uses TRBV9 and TRBJ1-4, with 7 bases lining up with TRBD1. This TCR was recovered from a woman in her forties in good health. Some clones in this sample may be carry-over from other donors' samples. The sequencing sample was made of PBMCs. The CDR3: CASSTGATNEKLFF. DNA of the CDR3: TGTGCCAGCAGTACAGGGGCAACTAATGAAAAACTGTTTTTT.